A single sample gave rise to the 24 T cell receptor beta chains below, sequenced in a study of Graves' ophthalmopathy and Graves' hyperthyroidism. The TCR beta CDR3 regions underwent amplification from RNA transcripts. HTBI primers served in a first-round RT-PCR, which a second-round multiplex PCR followed. TCRdb re-derived calls from the multiplex PCR reads in MiXCR, one entry per CDR3 protein. The table has 150,000 or so distinct CDR3 sequences, roughly two fifths seen once. The specimen was peripheral blood. The receptor set was obtained from a woman in her 40s with Graves' ophthalmopathy.

At least ten counts were recorded for this clonotype. DNA of the CDR3: TGTGCCAGTAGCCGCGGGACAGGGGTGAACACTGAAGCTTTCTTT. Translating gives CASSRGTGVNTEAFF. The chain employs TRBV19 and TRBJ1-1, with 10 bases aligning to TRBD1. Germline CDR1 LNHDA, CDR2 SQIVND (reference sequence). V was clipped by 6 bases and J by 0 bases; unmatched bases: 4. The CDR3 is made up of 15 amino acids.

The chain couples TRBV19 to TRBJ2-2, with 8 bases aligning to TRBD1. The CDR3 runs to 15 residues. Per germline, CDR1 LNHDA and CDR2 SQIVND (reference sequence). V lost 3 bases to trimming and J lost 2 bases; unmatched junction nucleotides: 2. CDR3 DNA: TGTGCCAGTAGTATCACAGGGGGTAACACCGGGGAGCTGTTTTTT. Encoded protein: CASSITGGNTGELFF.

This clonotype was counted many times. The chain links TRBV10-2 to TRBJ1-1; a weak D match, TRBD1 (5 bases). The CDR3 sequence is 12 residues long. The germline V gene encodes CDR1 WSHSY and CDR2 SAAADI. Trimming removed 10 bases at V and 3 bases at J, with 12 bases between. The CDR3 loop is CATGGFDTEAFF. The DNA for the CDR3 is TGCGCCACTGGGGGATTTGACACTGAAGCTTTCTTT.

This sequence joins TRBV6-4 and TRBJ2-7; D is possibly TRBD1 (6 bases). V lost 5 bases and J 3 bases, leaving 14 bases between the germline ends. The CDR3 spans 14 residues. Per the germline V gene, CDR1 is MRHNA and CDR2 is SNTAGT. In DNA, the CDR3 is TGTGCCAGCAGTCGACCTGGACAGATCTACGAGCAGTACTTC. The encoded protein is CASSRPGQIYEQYF.

This clonotype was seen ten or more times. The chain employs TRBV6-5 and TRBJ1-5; the D gene is possibly TRBD1 (6 bases). The ends were cut back, 5 bases at V and 0 bases at J, with 11 bases in the middle. The CDR3 is made up of 15 amino acids. Germline CDR1 and CDR2: MNHEY and SVGAGI. The CDR3 here is CASSPQGGSNQPQHF. As DNA, the CDR3 is TGTGCCAGCAGTCCACAGGGTGGTAGCAATCAGCCCCAGCATTTT.

In this sample, this clonotype turned up a few times. J is TRBJ2-5 and V is TRBV7-2; D is unclear. The CDR3 sequence is 14 residues long. The V end was cut by 1 base, the J end by 1 base, with 7 bases between. Germline assignment: CDR1 SGHTA and CDR2 FQGNSA. This CDR3 is CASSLGAGQETQYF. The DNA for the CDR3 is TGTGCCAGCAGCTTAGGTGCAGGCCAAGAGACCCAGTACTTC.

This clonotype was seen at least ten times. The rearrangement links TRBV11-3 to TRBJ2-7; 7 bases fit TRBD1. V lost 3 bases, J lost 0 bases, and 5 bases stayed unmatched. The germline CDR1 and CDR2 sequences are SGHNT and YENEEA. The CDR3 extends over 15 amino acids. The CDR3 region is CASSLGQPVSYEQYF. The CDR3, as DNA: TGTGCCAGCAGCTTGGGACAGCCCGTCTCCTACGAGCAGTACTTC.

This clonotype was seen more than once but under ten times. The chain combines TRBV15 with TRBJ2-5, with 7 bases identical to TRBD1. Germline CDR1 and CDR2: LNHNV and YYDKDF (reference sequence). This CDR3 is built from 15 residues. Trimming removed 5 bases from V and 2 bases from J; junction bases left unmatched: 8. DNA of the CDR3: TGTGCCACCAGCCGAGCTCCGGGACAGCAAGAGACCCAGTACTTC. Translated: CATSRAPGQQETQYF.

This clonotype has at least ten counts. This may be a read error, as it is one base from a much larger clone. The chain is built from TRBV24-1 and TRBJ2-7; no clear D gene. The CDR3 extends over 13 amino acids. Germline assignment: CDR1 KGHDR and CDR2 SFDVKD. CDR3 in amino acids: CATGEAGSYEQYF. The CDR3 DNA follows: TGTGCCACCGGTGAGGCCGGCTCCTACGAGCAGTACTTC.

V usage is TRBV15 and J usage is TRBJ2-7; 8 nucleotides match TRBD2. CDR1 is LNHNV and CDR2 is YYDKDF in the germline V gene (reference sequence). Trimming at V came to 0 bases and at J to 1 base, leaving 5 bases not matched to a gene. The CDR3 is 16 residues long. The CDR3 loop reads CATSRDLVAGSYEQYF. The CDR3, as DNA: TGTGCCACCAGCAGAGATCTAGTAGCGGGGTCCTACGAGCAGTACTTC.

This clonotype was picked up a small number of times. V and J are TRBV12-3 or TRBV12-4 and TRBJ1-1; the D is unclear. Trimming took off 3 bases at V and 0 bases at J, with 5 bases between the two ends. CDR3 length equals 13 residues. The chain's CDR3 is CASSLKMNTEAFF. The CDR3, as DNA: TGTGCCAGCAGTTTGAAAATGAACACTGAAGCTTTCTTT.

This clonotype was detected ten times or more. The V call is TRBV12-3 or TRBV12-4, the J call TRBJ1-3, with 8 nucleotides matching TRBD1. The V segment lost 5 bases and the J segment 9 bases; nucleotides outside the gene matches: 12. This CDR3 is 15 amino acids long. The CDR3 sequence: CASSARTGIFSTIYF. The CDR3 nucleotides read TGTGCCAGCAGTGCCCGGACAGGGATTTTCTCCACCATATATTTT.

The CDR3 spells CASSGSGQLFYEQYF. CDR3 nucleotide sequence: TGTGCCAGCAGTGGATCGGGACAGTTATTCTACGAGCAGTACTTC. The chain carries TRBV6-2 or TRBV6-3 and TRBJ2-7, with 7 bases identical to TRBD1. With V trimmed by 5 bases and J by 3 bases, 10 bases remained unmatched. CDR3 length equals 15 residues. Germline values: CDR1 MNHEY, CDR2 SVGEGT.

This clonotype was seen at least ten times. V is TRBV11-1 and J is TRBJ2-3; D is unclear. Trimming took off 4 bases at V and 4 bases at J, with 3 bases between the two ends. Germline assignment: CDR1 SGHAT and CDR2 FQDESV (reference sequence). The CDR3 has 11 amino acids. CDR3 bases: TGTGCCAGCAGCTCGGCAGATACGCAGTATTTT. Its translation is CASSSADTQYF. Using reference TRBV11-1 and TRBJ2-3 for the parts outside the CDR3, the full variable domain is EAEVAQSPRYKITEKSQAVAFWCDPISGHATLYWYRQILGQGPELLVQFQDESVVDDSQLPKDRFSAERLKGVDSTLKIQPAELGDSAMYLCASSSADTQYFGPGTRLTVL.

The chain recombines TRBV6-1 with TRBJ1-1; a weak D match, TRBD1 (5 bases). Trimming removed 5 bases from V and 6 bases from J, with 13 bases in between. The CDR3 has 13 residues. The germline V gene has CDR1 MNHNS and CDR2 SASEGT. Here the CDR3 reads CASSQGARSEAFF. The CDR3 DNA follows: TGTGCCAGCAGTCAAGGGGCTCGCTCTGAAGCTTTCTTT.

In this sample, this clonotype turned up many times. V usage is TRBV5-5 and J usage is TRBJ2-4, with D unclear. The CDR3 spans 13 residues. CDR1 and CDR2 (germline): SGHKS, YYEKEE (reference sequence). Trimming took off 4 bases at V and 2 bases at J, with 7 bases between the two ends. The CDR3 nucleotides read TGTGCCAGCAGCCCCAGTACCAAAAACATTCAGTACTTC. Translated, it gives CASSPSTKNIQYF. The entire variable domain, with the rest obtained from reference TRBV5-5 and TRBJ2-4, is as follows: DAGVTQSPTHLIKTRGQQVTLRCSPISGHKSVSWYQQVLGQGPQFIFQYYEKEERGRGNFPDRFSARQFPNYSSELNVNALLLGDSALYLCASSPSTKNIQYFGAGTRLSVL.

This clonotype occurred many times. The chain uses TRBV29-1 and TRBJ1-1; no reliable D call. The CDR3 extends over 10 amino acids. The germline CDR1 and CDR2 sequences are SQVTM and ANQGSEA. V dropped 6 bases and J dropped 6 bases, with 8 bases sitting between them. Written as DNA, the CDR3 is TGCAGCGTCACTCGCTCTGAAGCTTTCTTT. Protein: CSVTRSEAFF. The variable domain in full, with the rest retrieved from reference TRBV29-1 and TRBJ1-1, is SAVISQKPSRDICQRGTSLTIQCQVDSQVTMMFWYRQQPGQSLTLIATANQGSEATYESGFVIDKFPISRPNLTFSTLTVSNMSPEDSSIYLCSVTRSEAFFGQGTRLTVV.

In its sample, this clonotype was seen many times. The V call is TRBV19, the J call TRBJ2-7; no reliable D call. CDR3 length equals 14 residues. Trimming shortened V by 3 bases and J by 2 bases, and 11 bases separated the two germline ends. Germline V gives CDR1 LNHDA, CDR2 SQIVND (reference sequence). DNA of the CDR3: TGTGCCAGTAGTATCCAGGTTGGACCCTACGAGCAGTACTTC. Translated: CASSIQVGPYEQYF.

This clonotype was recorded many times. The chain links TRBV28 to TRBJ2-5, with 9 nucleotides matching TRBD1. V lost 5 bases, J lost 5 bases, and 9 bases stayed unmatched. The CDR3 runs to 15 residues. Germline assignment: CDR1 MDHEN and CDR2 SYDVKM. CDR3 loop: CASSLRDRVTETQYF. The CDR3 bases are TGTGCCAGCAGTCTCCGGGACAGGGTCACTGAGACCCAGTACTTC.

This clonotype was observed many times. The genes are TRBV19 and TRBJ1-5, with a weak D call TRBD1 (5 bases). With 10 bases removed from V and 3 bases from J, the gap between germline ends came to 19 bases. The CDR3 sequence is 15 residues long. Germline values: CDR1 LNHDA, CDR2 SQIVND (reference sequence). In DNA form, the CDR3 reads TGTGCCACCCTAGAGAGGGGACTAGCCAATCAGCCCCAGCATTTT. Residues: CATLERGLANQPQHF.

This clonotype has a count of ten or more. The chain has TRBV5-1 and TRBJ1-5; 9 nucleotides agree with TRBD1. Germline CDR1 is SGHRS and CDR2 is YFSETQ. The trim removed 4 bases at V and 5 bases at J, leaving 7 bases unmatched. The CDR3 covers 15 residues. The CDR3: CASSTTGGAYQPQHF. Written as DNA, the CDR3 is TGCGCCAGCAGCACTACAGGGGGCGCGTATCAGCCCCAGCATTTT. Drawing the rest from reference TRBV5-1 and TRBJ1-5, the complete variable domain is KAGVTQTPRYLIKTRGQQVTLSCSPISGHRSVSWYQQTPGQGLQFLFEYFSETQRNKGNFPGRFSGRQFSNSRSEMNVSTLELGDSALYLCASSTTGGAYQPQHFGDGTRLSIL.

The rearrangement joins TRBV6-5 to TRBJ1-6; TRBD1 matches 8 bases. V lost 2 bases and J lost 8; bases outside the gene matches: 2. The germline gives CDR1 MNHEY, CDR2 SVGAGI. This CDR3 has 14 residues. The CDR3 sequence: CASSYQGAYSPLHF. The CDR3 bases are TGTGCCAGCAGTTACCAGGGGGCTTATTCACCCCTCCACTTT.

As to this clonotype: This may be a read error, as it is one base from a much larger clone. This rearrangement joins TRBV4-1 to TRBJ2-5; D uncertain. From germline, CDR1 is MGHRA and CDR2 YSYEKL. This CDR3 is built from 14 residues. CDR3 DNA sequence: TGCGCCAGCAGCCAAGTTGCGCTCCAAGAGACCCACTACTTC. As protein: CASSQVALQETHYF.

This clonotype was counted at least ten times. The gene calls are TRBV20-1 and TRBJ2-5; 9 positions match TRBD2. The V gene end was trimmed by 6 bases and the J gene end by 4 bases; junction bases not matched to a gene: 12. There are 15 residues in the CDR3. Germline V CDR1 and CDR2: DFQATT, SNEGSKA (reference sequence). Here the CDR3 reads CSAANPSSGTETQYF. CDR3 in DNA: TGCAGTGCCGCAAATCCCTCTAGCGGGACAGAGACCCAGTACTTC.